This is a list of T cell receptor beta chains from one sample in a study of cytomegalovirus exposure and HLA in healthy donors. Profiled with immunoSEQ multiplex PCR; TCRdb holds only in-frame clones, not every one. The profile shows 120,000 to 150,000 clones, roughly 80% of them singletons. Sequenced material: PBMCs. All receptors derive from a woman aged 40 to 55 in good health and CMV-seropositive. CDR3s include the opening cysteine and the closing phenylalanine or tryptophan. D genes are given only for firm matches. The size of a clone is reported for some rows only, either as once, few or many, or as a class for expanded clones.

>TRBJ1-4|TRBV14|NA|NA
TGTGCCAGCAGCCAAGGCCTCGGGGGAGGGTATGAAAAACTGTTTTTT
CASSQGLGGGYEKLFF
>TRBJ2-7|TRBV11-3|NA|NA
TGTGCCAGCAGCTTAGGGGCAGTAAGGGAGCAGTACTTC
CASSLGAVREQYF
>TRBJ2-3|TRBV7-6|NA|once
TGTGCCAGCAGCTTAGCGAGCGGAAGCACAGATACGCAGTATTTT
CASSLASGSTDTQYF
>TRBJ1-5|TRBV4-3|NA|few
TGCGCCAGCAGCCCAATGTTAGGAGTTCAGCCCCAGCATTTT
CASSPMLGVQPQHF
>TRBJ2-2|TRBV6-6|NA|NA
TGTGCCAGCAGTTACCGCCCCCCGGGTGACACCGGGGAGCTGTTTTTT
CASSYRPPGDTGELFF
>TRBJ2-3|TRBV10-3|TRBD2|NA
TGTGCCATCAGTGAGTCGGGTGCGGGGGGCATCACAGATACGCAGTATTTT
CAISESGAGGITDTQYF
>TRBJ1-6|TRBV5-5|NA|NA
TGTGCCAGCAGCTTCTCCAGCTCCTATAATTCACCCCTCCACTTT
CASSFSSSYNSPLHF
>TRBJ1-5|TRBV7-9|NA|NA
TGTGCCAGCAGCTCCCCTGATCAGCCCCAGCATTTT
CASSSPDQPQHF
>TRBJ2-1|TRBV7-8|NA|NA
TGTGCCAGCAGTCTACGATCCTGGGGCATTGAGCAGTTCTTC
CASSLRSWGIEQFF
>TRBJ2-3|TRBV27|TRBD2|once
TGTGCCAGCAGTTTGCGGGGGGTCGAGTTAGATACGCAGTATTTT
CASSLRGVELDTQYF
>TRBJ1-1|TRBV28|NA|NA
TGTGCCAGCAGTCCAACGACGGACTCTAACACTGAAGCTTTCTTT
CASSPTTDSNTEAFF
>TRBJ2-3|TRBV4-3|TRBD1|NA
TGCGCCAGCAGCATAGGGGGCAGTGGCACAGATACGCAGTATTTT
CASSIGGSGTDTQYF
>TRBJ2-3|TRBV28|NA|NA
TGTGCCAGCAGAAACCACCAGGGGTCGGATACGCAGTATTTT
CASRNHQGSDTQYF
>TRBJ2-5|TRBV5-1|TRBD2|NA
TGCGCCAGTGGGCGGGGGACCGAGCACGAGACCCAGTACTTC
CASGRGTEHETQYF
>TRBJ1-3|TRBV7-9|NA|few
TGTGCCAGCAGTCACCCAGGCGGGGTCCTAGAACGGACCATATATTTT
CASSHPGGVLERTIYF
>TRBJ1-2|TRBV7-2|NA|NA
TGTGCCAGCAGCTCAGGGGTCGGCTATGGCTACACCTTC
CASSSGVGYGYTF
>TRBJ1-4|TRBV28|TRBD1|few
TGTGCCAGCAGTACGGACAGGGGACGTCGAAAACTGTTTTTT
CASSTDRGRRKLFF
>TRBJ2-2|TRBV5-1|TRBD2|NA
TGCGCCAGCAGCGTCCCTATAGCGGGACGGACCGGGGAGCTGTTTTTT
CASSVPIAGRTGELFF
>TRBJ1-6|TRBV10-3|NA|many
TGTGCCATCAGTGAGGCAGAATCACCCCTCCACTTT
CAISEAESPLHF
>TRBJ2-3|TRBV28|TRBD2|NA
TGTGCCAGCAGTCATCTAGCGGGGAGCACAGATACGCAGTATTTT
CASSHLAGSTDTQYF
>TRBJ2-7|TRBV6-1|NA|NA
TGTGCCAGCAGTGAAGAGCCGACTGCCCCCTACGAGCAGTACTTC
CASSEEPTAPYEQYF
>TRBJ2-2|TRBV5-1|NA|NA
TGCGCCAGCCAGCAGGGTTTAGCCGGGGAGCTGTTTTTT
CASQQGLAGELFF
>TRBJ2-1|TRBV6-4|NA|NA
TGTGCCAGCAGTGACTCGACTGCTTACAATGAGCAGTTCTTC
CASSDSTAYNEQFF
>TRBJ2-1|TRBV5-6|NA|NA
TGTGCCAGCAGTCAAACTAGCAGACAGATTCACAATGAGCAGTTCTTC
CASSQTSRQIHNEQFF
>TRBJ2-1|TRBV7-9|NA|NA
TGTGCCAGCAGCTTAAGGGCGGGCGGATCCTTTTTGTTCTTC
CASSLRAGGSFLFF
>TRBJ1-2|TRBV5-4|NA|NA
TGTGCCAGCAGCTTCTCCGGTGGGGACTCCAACTATGGCTACACCTTC
CASSFSGGDSNYGYTF
>TRBJ2-7|TRBV27|NA|few
TGTGCCAGCAGAAACTTACAGGGTTTCACCCACGAGCAGTACTTC
CASRNLQGFTHEQYF
>TRBJ2-7|TRBV6-5|TRBD2|NA
TGTGCCAGCAGTTACTCCCCTAGCGGTACCTACGAGCAGTACTTC
CASSYSPSGTYEQYF
>TRBJ2-7|TRBV7-8|NA|NA
TGTGCCAGCAGCTTAAACGTATACTACGAGCAGTACTTC
CASSLNVYYEQYF
>TRBJ1-5|TRBV27|TRBD1|NA
TGTGCCAGCAGTGCCGGGACAGGGGGGCAGCCCCAGCATTTT
CASSAGTGGQPQHF
>TRBJ1-4|TRBV18|TRBD1|few
TGTGCCAGCTCACCCGACAGGGGAAACGAAAAACTGTTTTTT
CASSPDRGNEKLFF
>TRBJ2-5|TRBV11-2|TRBD2|NA
TGTGCCAGCAGCCCCATTAGCGGGAGGGCCCGTGAGACCCAGTACTTC
CASSPISGRARETQYF
>TRBJ1-5|TRBV21-1|NA|NA
TGTGCCAGCAGCAAGCGCGAGAGGGCACGCAATCAGCCCCAGCATTTT
CASSKRERARNQPQHF
>TRBJ2-7|TRBV4-2|TRBD1|NA
TGTGCCAGCAGCCTTACCCGGGACAGGGCCCACGAGCAGTACTTC
CASSLTRDRAHEQYF
>TRBJ2-3|TRBV2|NA|NA
TGTGCCAGCAACCTACTGGGAGTCACAGATACGCAGTATTTT
CASNLLGVTDTQYF
>TRBJ2-3|TRBV19|NA|NA
TGTGCCAGTGAGGGCCGATCTTCAGATACGCAGTATTTT
CASEGRSSDTQYF
>TRBJ2-5|TRBV4-1|TRBD2|NA
TGCGCCAGCAGCCAAGGAGAGACTAGCGCCTCGGAGGACTTC
CASSQGETSASEDF
>TRBJ1-1|TRBV5-1|NA|NA
TGCGCCAGCAGCTTGGTAGGGGGGGCAGGCGCTGAAGCTTTCTTT
CASSLVGGAGAEAFF
>TRBJ2-3|TRBV18|TRBD2|once
TGTGCCAGCTCTCCTCTTCCCGGGACTAGTCCCGATACGCAGTATTTT
CASSPLPGTSPDTQYF
>TRBJ1-4|TRBV6-1|NA|NA
TGTGCCAGCAGTCCAGGGAAACAGGGTGAAAAACTGTTTTTT
CASSPGKQGEKLFF
>TRBJ1-1|TRBV6-6|NA|NA
TGTGCCAGCAGTCAAACCGGGAACACTGAAGCTTTCTTT
CASSQTGNTEAFF
>TRBJ2-1|TRBV29-1|TRBD1|NA
TGCAGCGTTGAAGATGGACAGGCACTAGAATTCGAGCAGTTCTTC
CSVEDGQALEFEQFF
>TRBJ2-2|TRBV6-4|TRBD2|NA
TGTGCCAGCAGACCGGGACTAGCGGGTGGACCGAACACCGGGGAGCTGTTTTTT
CASRPGLAGGPNTGELFF
>TRBJ2-7|TRBV10-1|TRBD1|NA
TGCGCCAGCAGTGTGGGACAGGGGGCGCGGGAGCAGTACTTC
CASSVGQGAREQYF
>TRBJ2-2|TRBV2|NA|NA
TGTGCCAGCAACCTAGCACAGGGATGGGCCGGGGAGCTGTTTTTT
CASNLAQGWAGELFF
>TRBJ1-3|TRBV28|NA|NA
TGTGCCAGCAGCCCTGACATCTCTGGAAACACCATATATTTT
CASSPDISGNTIYF